Only a few counts were recorded for the clone carrying this T cell receptor beta chain. Its antigen is unknown. V trimming: 3 bases; J trimming: 6 bases; junction bases outside the gene matches: 11. CDR3 length equals 14 residues. Per germline, CDR1 SQVTM and CDR2 ANQGSEA. These data come from a study of response to subunit inactivated influenza vaccine. Whole-study findings and limits: The authors put forward the suggestion that each seasonal influenza vaccination may bring in only a limited number of new T cells.

TCRdb reprocessed the RT-PCR reads via MiXCR and lists one record per CDR3 protein. Here the sample spans about 780,000 distinct CDR3 sequences, roughly 20% being singletons. The starting material was PBMCs from blood, obtained about 5 days after vaccination. The clonotype comes from a man aged 50 or older who received an inactivated influenza vaccine. V and J are TRBV29-1 and TRBJ2-7; TRBD2 agrees at 7 bases. For the CDR3, the DNA is TGCAGCGTTGATGGGCTAGCGGATTCTATCGAGCAGTACTTC. Its translation is CSVDGLADSIEQYF.